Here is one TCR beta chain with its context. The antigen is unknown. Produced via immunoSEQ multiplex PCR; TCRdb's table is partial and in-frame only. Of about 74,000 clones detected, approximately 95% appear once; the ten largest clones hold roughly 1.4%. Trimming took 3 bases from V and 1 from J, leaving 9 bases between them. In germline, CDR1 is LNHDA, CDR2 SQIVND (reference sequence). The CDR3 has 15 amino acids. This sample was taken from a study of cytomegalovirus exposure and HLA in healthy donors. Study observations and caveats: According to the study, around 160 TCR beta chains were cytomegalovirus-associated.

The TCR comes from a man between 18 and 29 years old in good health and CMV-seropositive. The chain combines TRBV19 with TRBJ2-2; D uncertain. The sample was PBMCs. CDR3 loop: CASSILSQNTGELFF. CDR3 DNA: TGTGCCAGTAGTATTTTGTCCCAGAACACCGGGGAGCTGTTTTTT.